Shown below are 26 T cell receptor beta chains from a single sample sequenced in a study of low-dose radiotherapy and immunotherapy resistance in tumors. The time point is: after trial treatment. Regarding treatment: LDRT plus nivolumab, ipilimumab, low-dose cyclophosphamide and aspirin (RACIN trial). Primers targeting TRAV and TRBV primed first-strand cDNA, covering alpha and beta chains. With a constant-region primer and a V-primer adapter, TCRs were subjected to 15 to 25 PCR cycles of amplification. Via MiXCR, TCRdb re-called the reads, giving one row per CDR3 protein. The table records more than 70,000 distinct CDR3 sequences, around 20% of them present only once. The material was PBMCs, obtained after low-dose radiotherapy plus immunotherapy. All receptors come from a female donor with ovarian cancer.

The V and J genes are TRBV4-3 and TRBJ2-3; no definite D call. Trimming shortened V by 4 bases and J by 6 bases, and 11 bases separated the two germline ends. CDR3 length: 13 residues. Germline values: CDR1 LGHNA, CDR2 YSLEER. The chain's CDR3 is CASSLIRADTQYF. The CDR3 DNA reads TGCGCCAGCAGCCTAATCCGGGCCGATACGCAGTATTTT.

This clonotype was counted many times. The CDR3 region is CASCESTGPENIQYF. As DNA, the CDR3 is TGTGCCAGCTGTGAATCGACAGGTCCGGAAAACATTCAGTACTTC. This chain links TRBV7-9 with TRBJ2-4, with a possible D match to TRBD1 (6 bases). Between the trimmed V and J ends, which lost 8 bases and 5 bases, there was a span of 19 bases. Germline lookup yields CDR1 SEHNR and CDR2 FQNEAQ (reference sequence). This CDR3 spans 15 amino acids.

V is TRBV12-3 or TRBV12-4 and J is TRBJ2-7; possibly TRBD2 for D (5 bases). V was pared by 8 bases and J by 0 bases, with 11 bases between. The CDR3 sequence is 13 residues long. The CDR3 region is CASFRTGSYEQYF. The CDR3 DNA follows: TGTGCCAGCTTTAGGACTGGCTCCTACGAGCAGTACTTC.

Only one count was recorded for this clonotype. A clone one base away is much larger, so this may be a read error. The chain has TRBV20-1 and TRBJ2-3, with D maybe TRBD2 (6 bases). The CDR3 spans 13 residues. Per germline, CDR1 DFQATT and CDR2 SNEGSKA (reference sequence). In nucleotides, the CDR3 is TGCAGTGCTTCTGCGGGGAGCACAGATACGCAGGATTTT. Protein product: CSASAGSTDTQDF.

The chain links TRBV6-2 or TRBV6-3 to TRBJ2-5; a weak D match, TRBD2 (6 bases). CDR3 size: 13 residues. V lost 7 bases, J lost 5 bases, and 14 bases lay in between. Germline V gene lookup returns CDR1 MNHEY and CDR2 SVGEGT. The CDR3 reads CASKTSWRETQYF. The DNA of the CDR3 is TGTGCCAGCAAAACTAGCTGGCGGGAGACCCAGTACTTC.

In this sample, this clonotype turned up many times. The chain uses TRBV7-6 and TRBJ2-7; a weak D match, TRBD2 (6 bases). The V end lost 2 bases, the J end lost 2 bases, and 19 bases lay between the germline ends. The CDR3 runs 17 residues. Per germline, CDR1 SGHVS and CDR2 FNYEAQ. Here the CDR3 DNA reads TGTGCCAGCAGCTTAAGGACGGGGTTCGGGAGACCCTACGAGCAGTACTTC. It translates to CASSLRTGFGRPYEQYF.

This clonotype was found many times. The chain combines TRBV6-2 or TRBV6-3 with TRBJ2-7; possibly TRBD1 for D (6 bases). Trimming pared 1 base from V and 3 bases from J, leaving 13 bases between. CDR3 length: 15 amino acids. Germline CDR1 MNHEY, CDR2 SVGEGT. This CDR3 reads CASSYWGQLGYEQYF. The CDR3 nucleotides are TGTGCCAGCAGTTACTGGGGGCAGTTAGGCTACGAGCAGTACTTC.

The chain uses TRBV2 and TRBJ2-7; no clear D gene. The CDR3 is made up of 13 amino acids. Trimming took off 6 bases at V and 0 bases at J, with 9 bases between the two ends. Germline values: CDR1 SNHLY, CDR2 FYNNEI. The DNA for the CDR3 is TGTGCCAGCAGGACATCTAGCTCCTACGAGCAGTACTTC. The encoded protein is CASRTSSSYEQYF.

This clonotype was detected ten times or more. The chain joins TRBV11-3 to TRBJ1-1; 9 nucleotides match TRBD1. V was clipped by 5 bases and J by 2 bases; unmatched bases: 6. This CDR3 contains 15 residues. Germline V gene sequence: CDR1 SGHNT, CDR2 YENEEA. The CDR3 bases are TGTGCCAGCAGCCCCCGGGACAGGGCAAACACTGAAGCTTTCTTT. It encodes CASSPRDRANTEAFF. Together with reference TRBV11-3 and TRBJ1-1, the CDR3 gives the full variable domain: EAGVVQSPRYKIIEKKQPVAFWCNPISGHNTLYWYLQNLGQGPELLIRYENEEAVDDSQLPKDRFSAERLKGVDSTLKIQPAELGDSAVYLCASSPRDRANTEAFFGQGTRLTVV.

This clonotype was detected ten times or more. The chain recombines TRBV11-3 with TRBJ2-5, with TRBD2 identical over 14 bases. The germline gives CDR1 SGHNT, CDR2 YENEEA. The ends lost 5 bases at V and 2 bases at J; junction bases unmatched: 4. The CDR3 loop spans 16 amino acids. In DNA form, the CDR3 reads TGTGCCAGCAGCCAGGGACTAGCGGGGGAACAAGAGACCCAGTACTTC. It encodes CASSQGLAGEQETQYF.

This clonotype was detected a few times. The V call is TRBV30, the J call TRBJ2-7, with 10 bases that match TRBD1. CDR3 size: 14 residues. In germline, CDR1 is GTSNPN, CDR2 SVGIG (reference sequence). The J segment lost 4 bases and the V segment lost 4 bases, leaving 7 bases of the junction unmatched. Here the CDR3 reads CAWNTGTGEYEQYF. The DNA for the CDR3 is TGTGCCTGGAACACCGGGACAGGGGAATACGAGCAGTACTTC.

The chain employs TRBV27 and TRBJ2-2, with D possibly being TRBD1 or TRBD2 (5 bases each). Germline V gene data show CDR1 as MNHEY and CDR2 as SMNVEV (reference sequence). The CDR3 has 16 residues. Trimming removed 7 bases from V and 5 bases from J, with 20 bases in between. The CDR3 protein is CASTTPQGEGTGELFF. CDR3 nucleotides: TGTGCCAGCACCACCCCGCAGGGAGAGGGAACCGGGGAGCTGTTTTTT.

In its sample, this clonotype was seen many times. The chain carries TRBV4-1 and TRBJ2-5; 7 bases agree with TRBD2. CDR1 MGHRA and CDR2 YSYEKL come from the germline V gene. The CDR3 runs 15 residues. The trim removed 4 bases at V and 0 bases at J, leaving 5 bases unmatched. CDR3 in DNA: TGCGCCAGCAGCCTGTTCGGGACTAACCAAGAGACCCAGTACTTC. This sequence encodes CASSLFGTNQETQYF.

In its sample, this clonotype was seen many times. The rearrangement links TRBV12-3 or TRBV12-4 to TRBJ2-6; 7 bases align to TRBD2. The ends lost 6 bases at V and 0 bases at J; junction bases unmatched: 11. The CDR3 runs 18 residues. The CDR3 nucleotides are TGTGCCAGCAGCCCGGGGCTAGCGGAAAACTCTGGGGCCAACGTCCTGACTTTC. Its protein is CASSPGLAENSGANVLTF.

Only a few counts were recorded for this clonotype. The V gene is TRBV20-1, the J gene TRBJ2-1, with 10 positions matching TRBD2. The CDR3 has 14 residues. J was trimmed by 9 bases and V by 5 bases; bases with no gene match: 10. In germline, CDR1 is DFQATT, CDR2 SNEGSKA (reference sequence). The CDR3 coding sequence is TGCAGTGCTTCTGGGGGGACTAGCGAGGGTGAGCAGTTCTTC. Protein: CSASGGTSEGEQFF.

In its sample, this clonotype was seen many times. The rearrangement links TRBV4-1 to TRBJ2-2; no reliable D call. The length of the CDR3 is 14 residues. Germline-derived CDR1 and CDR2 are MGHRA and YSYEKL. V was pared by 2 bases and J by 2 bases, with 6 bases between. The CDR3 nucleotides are TGCGCCAGCAGCCAACAACATAACACCGGGGAGCTGTTTTTT. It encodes CASSQQHNTGELFF.

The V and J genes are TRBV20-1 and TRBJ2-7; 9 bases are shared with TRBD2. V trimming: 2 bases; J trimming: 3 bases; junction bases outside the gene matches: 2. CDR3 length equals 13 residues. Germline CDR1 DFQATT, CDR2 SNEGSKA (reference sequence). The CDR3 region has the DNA TGCAGTGCTAGAAATAGCGGGAGCTACGAGCAGTACTTC. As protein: CSARNSGSYEQYF.

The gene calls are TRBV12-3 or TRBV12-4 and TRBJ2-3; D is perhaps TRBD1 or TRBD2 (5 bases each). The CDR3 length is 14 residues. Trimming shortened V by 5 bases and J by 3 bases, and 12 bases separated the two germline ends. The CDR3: CASSTRERTDTQYF. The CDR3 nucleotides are TGTGCCAGCAGTACCAGGGAGCGGACAGATACGCAGTATTTT.

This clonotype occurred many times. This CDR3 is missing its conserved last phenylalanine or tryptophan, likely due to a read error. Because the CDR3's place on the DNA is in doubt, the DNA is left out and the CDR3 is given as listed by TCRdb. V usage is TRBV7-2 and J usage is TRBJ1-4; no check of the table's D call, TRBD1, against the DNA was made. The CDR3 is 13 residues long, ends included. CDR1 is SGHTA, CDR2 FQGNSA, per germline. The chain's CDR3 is CASSLAREYRVVV.

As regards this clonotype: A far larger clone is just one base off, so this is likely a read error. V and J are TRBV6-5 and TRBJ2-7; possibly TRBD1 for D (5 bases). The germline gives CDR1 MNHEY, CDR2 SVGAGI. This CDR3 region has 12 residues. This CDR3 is CAISTGPNEQYF. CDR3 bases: TGTGCCATCAGTACAGGTCCCAACGAGCAGTACTTC.

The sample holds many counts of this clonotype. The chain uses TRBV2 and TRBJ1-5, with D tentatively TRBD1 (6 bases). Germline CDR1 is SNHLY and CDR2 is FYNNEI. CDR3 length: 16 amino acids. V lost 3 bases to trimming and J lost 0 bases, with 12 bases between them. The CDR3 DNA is TGTGCCAGCAGTGATAGGGGGATCTATAGCAATCAGCCCCAGCATTTT. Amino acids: CASSDRGIYSNQPQHF.

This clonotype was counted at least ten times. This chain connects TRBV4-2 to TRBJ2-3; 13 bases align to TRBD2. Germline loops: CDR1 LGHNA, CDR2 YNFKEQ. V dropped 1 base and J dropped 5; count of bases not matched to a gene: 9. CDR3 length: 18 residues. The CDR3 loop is CASSQVGGLAGLLDTQYF. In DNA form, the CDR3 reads TGTGCCAGCAGCCAAGTTGGGGGACTAGCGGGATTATTAGATACGCAGTATTTT.

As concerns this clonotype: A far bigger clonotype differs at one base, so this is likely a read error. CDR3: CASKNRGFGETQYF. CDR3 coding DNA: TGTGCCAGCAAGAACAGGGGATTCGGGGAGACCCAGTACTTC. The gene calls are TRBV27 and TRBJ2-5; TRBD1 aligns across 7 bases. Germline CDR1 and CDR2: MNHEY and SMNVEV (reference sequence). V was pared by 7 bases and J by 5 bases, with 10 bases of the junction left unmatched. The length of the CDR3 is 14 residues.

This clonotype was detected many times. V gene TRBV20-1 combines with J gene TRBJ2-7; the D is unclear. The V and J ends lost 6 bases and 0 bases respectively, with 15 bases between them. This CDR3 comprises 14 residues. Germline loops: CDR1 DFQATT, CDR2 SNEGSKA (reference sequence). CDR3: CSAHKPSRSYEQYF. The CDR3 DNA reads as TGCAGTGCCCATAAACCCTCTCGCTCCTACGAGCAGTACTTC.

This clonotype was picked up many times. The CDR3 nucleotides are TGTGCCAGCCTACCGAGGGCTAGCGGGGGCGGCGAGCAGTACTTC. Protein: CASLPRASGGGEQYF. The chain joins TRBV6-6 to TRBJ2-7; 10 positions match TRBD2. This CDR3 is 15 amino acids long. The ends lost 8 bases at V and 6 bases at J; junction bases unmatched: 13. Germline V gives CDR1 MNHNY, CDR2 SVGAGI (reference sequence).

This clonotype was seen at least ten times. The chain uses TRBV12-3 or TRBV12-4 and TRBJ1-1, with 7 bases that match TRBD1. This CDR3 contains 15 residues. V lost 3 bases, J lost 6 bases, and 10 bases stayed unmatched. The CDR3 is CASSFSTGLGAEAFF. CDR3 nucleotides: TGTGCCAGCAGTTTCTCGACAGGGCTTGGCGCTGAAGCTTTCTTT.